The next 12 T cell receptor beta chains were all read from a single sample in a study of T cells in localized non-small cell lung cancer. Sequencing used immunoSEQ multiplex PCR; TCRdb keeps in-frame clones, though not all of them. The sample shows about 78,000 clones, 84% of them seen only once. The starting material was peripheral blood, obtained before any cancer treatment. These receptors came from a man aged 40-75 years with stage I lung adenocarcinoma.

The V and J genes are TRBV9 and TRBJ2-5; D ambiguous. Germline V gene sequence: CDR1 SGDLS, CDR2 YYNGEE. This CDR3 has 13 residues. The germline V and J ends were trimmed by 1 base and 2 bases, with 6 bases remaining between them. The DNA of the CDR3 is TGTGCCAGCAGCGTATCATTACAAGAGACCCAGTACTTC. It translates to CASSVSLQETQYF.

The chain combines TRBV19 with TRBJ2-5, with 7 nucleotides matching TRBD1. This CDR3 has 14 amino acids. Germline CDR1 LNHDA, CDR2 SQIVND (reference sequence). Trimming took 1 base from V and 1 from J; bases not matched to a gene: 0. The CDR3 sequence is CASSIGQGQETQYF. The CDR3 DNA reads as TGTGCCAGTAGTATAGGACAGGGCCAAGAGACCCAGTACTTC.

The chain couples TRBV6-5 to TRBJ2-4, with D unclear. V lost 6 bases, J lost 7 bases, and 19 bases lay in between. This CDR3 region has 15 residues. Germline V gene sequence: CDR1 MNHEY, CDR2 SVGAGI. Here the CDR3 reads CASSPRPSGINIQYF. The CDR3, as DNA: TGTGCCAGCAGCCCCCGGCCCTCAGGTATCAACATTCAGTACTTC.

The rearrangement joins TRBV15 to TRBJ1-5; possibly TRBD1 for D (5 bases). V lost 1 base to trimming and J lost 0 bases, with 10 bases between them. The CDR3 contains 16 residues. CDR1 LNHNV and CDR2 YYDKDF come from the germline V gene (reference sequence). Written as DNA, the CDR3 is TGTGCCACCAGCAGAGCCGGAACAGGTAGCAATCAGCCCCAGCATTTT. It yields the protein CATSRAGTGSNQPQHF.

This clone came up once. J is TRBJ2-6 and V is TRBV6-5; D is unresolved. This CDR3 contains 15 residues. CDR1 is MNHEY and CDR2 is SVGAGI in the germline V gene. Trimming pared 8 bases from V and 4 bases from J, leaving 15 bases between. Here the CDR3 reads CASLDPGRGANVLTF. The CDR3 bases are TGTGCCAGCTTGGACCCGGGTCGGGGGGCCAACGTCCTGACTTTC.

The gene calls are TRBV18 and TRBJ1-5, with D perhaps TRBD1 (6 bases). With 0 bases removed from V and 5 bases from J, the gap between germline ends came to 11 bases. Germline loops: CDR1 KGHSH, CDR2 LQKENI. The CDR3 has 15 residues. The CDR3: CASSPPDSPYQPQHF. The CDR3 region has the DNA TGTGCCAGCTCACCACCGGACAGCCCGTATCAGCCCCAGCATTTT.

V usage is TRBV5-1 and J usage is TRBJ2-7; 7 bases fit TRBD2. V shed 0 bases, J shed 6 bases, and the junction held 9 bases outside the gene matches. This CDR3 spans 15 amino acids. Germline V lookup: CDR1 SGHRS, CDR2 YFSETQ. CDR3 in amino acids: CASSLDGEGLVEQYF. The CDR3 DNA reads TGCGCCAGCAGCTTGGATGGGGAGGGCCTCGTCGAGCAGTACTTC.

The chain is built from TRBV6-6 and TRBJ1-5, with a tentative D call TRBD1 (6 bases). The CDR3 length is 12 residues. Germline V gives CDR1 MNHNY, CDR2 SVGAGI (reference sequence). The V and J ends lost 7 bases and 6 bases respectively, with 10 bases between them. The CDR3 nucleotides are TGTGCCAGCACAACGGGGGCTCAGCCCCAGCATTTT. Protein: CASTTGAQPQHF.

The chain uses TRBV30 and TRBJ1-1, with a tentative D call TRBD1 (5 bases). The CDR3 runs 13 residues. V lost 5 bases, J lost 5 bases, and 15 bases lay in between. The germline V gene encodes CDR1 GTSNPN and CDR2 SVGIG (reference sequence). The CDR3 protein is CAWVGGFGTEAFF. The CDR3, as DNA: TGTGCCTGGGTCGGGGGATTTGGTACTGAAGCTTTCTTT.

The chain links TRBV5-5 to TRBJ1-1; D is ambiguous. This CDR3 spans 13 amino acids. Looked up from germline, CDR1 is SGHKS and CDR2 is YYEKEE (reference sequence). Trimming shortened V by 2 bases and J by 4 bases, and 9 bases separated the two germline ends. This CDR3 is CASSFGVGTEAFF. The CDR3 DNA reads as TGTGCCAGCAGCTTTGGGGTCGGCACTGAAGCTTTCTTT.

The DNA for the CDR3 is TGTGCCAGCAGCCCCCTCTGGCCGGGAACTGAAGCTTTCTTT. Amino acid sequence: CASSPLWPGTEAFF. V is TRBV14 and J is TRBJ1-1; unclear D gene. CDR3 length equals 14 residues. V lost 4 bases to trimming and J lost 5 bases, with 14 bases between them. The germline V gene has CDR1 SGHDN and CDR2 FVKESK.

The V and J genes are TRBV4-1 and TRBJ2-7, with D perhaps being TRBD1 or TRBD2 (6 bases each). V was shortened by 4 bases and J by 3 bases, with 16 bases between the two germline ends. The CDR3 has 15 amino acids. CDR1 is MGHRA and CDR2 is YSYEKL in the germline V gene. Here the CDR3 reads CASSPGTLGGYEQYF. The CDR3 nucleotides read TGCGCCAGCAGCCCAGGGACACTCGGGGGCTACGAGCAGTACTTC.